This T cell receptor beta chain originates from a study of shared clonotypes between healthy human individuals (TCRdb year 2020). Background on the whole study: Two women and three men aged 18 to 49 years were included in the cohort. To estimate repertoire size and how much clonotypes are shared between individuals, the study performed deep sequencing of blood TCR repertoires from a few healthy adults. To increase sequencing depth and limit assay-specific biases, TCR repertoire library preparation and sequencing were carried out by different laboratories using diverse techniques. Each donor's leukapheresis produced roughly between about 0.8 and 10 billion PBMCs.

Concerning this clone: Its binding antigen is unknown. No much larger clone exists at a distance of one base, and base qualities are not known.

Healthy HIV-negative adults with no recently reported acute infections or vaccinations were included as donors. Only Caucasian adults living in Nashville, Tennessee, USA were represented among the donors. For unsorted samples, tens of millions of PBMCs were counted, and genomic DNA was extracted using the QIAamp DNA Blood Mini kit. After blood collection by leukapheresis, PBMCs were isolated using Ficoll-Histopaque density gradient centrifugation and then cryopreserved in the vapor phase of liquid nitrogen. Summary of the overall study and its limitations: Sampling was restricted to blood, and TCR repertoires in tissues likely differ from the TCR repertoires found in blood. Based on pairwise subsampling, the degree of clonotype sharing among donors was expected to be affected by sequencing depth. The genetic and exposure-history diversity represented was limited by the small number of donors.

Using the deep immunoSEQ assay, TCR CDR3 regions were amplified from genomic DNA by multiplex PCR. For each cell subset, the extracted genomic DNA was distributed evenly across all wells of several immunoSEQ 96-well plates, and each plate served as one replicate. For unsorted PBMC, each replicate PCR was loaded with about 300 ng genomic DNA, equivalent to some 27,000 T cell genomes. Genomic DNA from unsorted PBMC was sequenced over ten immunoSEQ deep assay plates. Purified libraries were measured with a Qubit 3.0 fluorometer, size-checked on a Bioanalyzer 2100, and measured again with the KAPA Library Quantification kit. Each immunoSEQ 96-well plate was sequenced on its own single-read 150-cycle Illumina NextSeq 550 flow cell. Under the source paper's analysis protocol: Because the immunoSEQ output included only junctional sequences and no quality scores, the filtering could not be the same as the filtering used for full-length reads. Sequences were annotated with PyIR, a Python wrapper for IgBLAST v1.9, and V/J genes and CDR3 were assigned using IMGT germline references. Reads were filtered out if the reads had weak V/J assignments (E-value above 1e-6), no CDR3, stop codons, out-of-frame junctions, or ambiguous translated residues. V3J clonotypes were defined by identical inferred V gene, J gene, and CDR3 amino acid sequence. The percentage overlap between two repertoires was calculated by dividing the number of shared unique clonotypes by the size of the smaller repertoire. Richness of each repertoire was evaluated using RTK rarefaction, the Chao1 estimator, and Recon v2.1 estimates of unobserved clonotypes. Drawn from immuneACCESS, this table holds only the in-frame rearrangements with V and J called that TCRdb kept. Clones are partly lost; checked studies trace under half to an unresolved V gene and leave the rest unexplained. The V and J calls and clone size are taken from that table; D and trimming were inferred from the DNA. This sample has fewer than 500,000 clones in its table, and around 79% of those were observed once. The biggest ten clones account for approximately 12% of the sample.

The receptor's source is a woman in her forties in good health. Some clones in this sample may be carry-over from other donors' samples. The source material was PBMCs.

The DNA reads as follows: TGTGCCAGCAGTTTAGCGGGGATAAACACCGGGGAGCTGTTTTTT. Its protein reads: CASSLAGINTGELFF. The V and J segments used are TRBV6-6 and TRBJ2-2, with 8 bases in between that match TRBD2. Taken from the germline V gene (reference sequence), the CDR1 and CDR2 loops are MNHNY and SVGAGI. Ends trimmed: V by 4 bases, J by 2 bases; bases unmatched to a gene: 3. The CDR3 sequence holds 15 residues, the cysteine and phenylalanine included. Solely the CDR3 DNA is kept, with 45 bases framed from the first base.